The rows below give T cell receptor beta chains drawn from one sample of a study of shared clonotypes between healthy human individuals. Clones were sequenced by immunoSEQ multiplex PCR, and TCRdb holds only the in-frame ones, with some missing. Among some 490,000 clones listed, approximately 80% were seen once. Sequenced sample: PBMCs. These receptors were obtained from a woman aged 40 to 50 in good health. Some clones in this sample may be carry-over from other donors' samples. Each CDR3 is given with its conserved first and last residue. The D gene is left open where the match is weak. A row's size may be missing; if present it is once, few, many or a size class.

clone_size: few; d_call: TRBD2; j_call: TRBJ2-5; cdr3_length: 16; v_call: TRBV10-2; cdr3_aa: CASSPGLAGLQETQYF; cdr3_nt: TGCGCCAGCAGTCCCGGACTAGCGGGACTCCAAGAGACCCAGTACTTC
clone_size: few; d_call: TRBD1; j_call: TRBJ2-2; cdr3_length: 15; v_call: TRBV6-1; cdr3_aa: CASSPGQGLPGELFF; cdr3_nt: TGTGCCAGCAGTCCGGGACAGGGGTTGCCCGGGGAGCTGTTTTTT
clone_size: .; d_call: TRBD2; j_call: TRBJ2-3; cdr3_length: 18; v_call: TRBV4-3; cdr3_aa: CASSPLGLAGASTDTQYF; cdr3_nt: TGCGCCAGCAGCCCACTGGGACTAGCGGGAGCTAGCACAGATACGCAGTATTTT
clone_size: .; d_call: .; j_call: TRBJ1-1; cdr3_length: 14; v_call: TRBV7-9; cdr3_aa: CAGAREAGGTEAFF; cdr3_nt: TGTGCCGGCGCTCGGGAAGCAGGAGGCACTGAAGCTTTCTTT
clone_size: .; d_call: TRBD2; j_call: TRBJ2-7; cdr3_length: 14; v_call: TRBV7-8; cdr3_aa: CASSYVAGPGEQYF; cdr3_nt: TGTGCCAGCAGCTATGTAGCGGGACCGGGAGAGCAGTACTTC
clone_size: .; d_call: TRBD1; j_call: TRBJ2-3; cdr3_length: 14; v_call: TRBV19; cdr3_aa: CASVDRGVTDTQYF; cdr3_nt: TGTGCCAGTGTTGACAGGGGGGTCACAGATACGCAGTATTTT
clone_size: .; d_call: .; j_call: TRBJ1-1; cdr3_length: 16; v_call: TRBV30; cdr3_aa: CAWSEGTTGLNTEAFF; cdr3_nt: TGTGCCTGGAGTGAGGGGACGACAGGCCTGAACACTGAAGCTTTCTTT
clone_size: .; d_call: TRBD1; j_call: TRBJ1-4; cdr3_length: 17; v_call: TRBV4-1; cdr3_aa: CASSQRPGDRGSEKLFF; cdr3_nt: TGCGCCAGCAGCCAAAGACCAGGGGACAGGGGAAGTGAAAAACTGTTTTTT
clone_size: .; d_call: .; j_call: TRBJ1-3; cdr3_length: 17; v_call: TRBV11-2; cdr3_aa: CASSLGAQSLPGNTIYF; cdr3_nt: TGTGCCAGCAGCTTAGGCGCGCAGAGCCTCCCTGGAAACACCATATATTTT
clone_size: few; d_call: .; j_call: TRBJ2-1; cdr3_length: 16; v_call: TRBV11-1; cdr3_aa: CASSLGVQGEYNEQFF; cdr3_nt: TGTGCCAGCAGCTTAGGAGTCCAGGGAGAGTACAATGAGCAGTTCTTC
clone_size: .; d_call: .; j_call: TRBJ1-1; cdr3_length: 14; v_call: TRBV7-6; cdr3_aa: CASSPALMNTEAFF; cdr3_nt: TGTGCCAGCAGCCCCGCACTCATGAACACTGAAGCTTTCTTT
clone_size: .; d_call: TRBD1; j_call: TRBJ2-7; cdr3_length: 12; v_call: TRBV7-9; cdr3_aa: CASSGQGGRLDF; cdr3_nt: TGTGCCAGCAGCGGACAGGGGGGGAGATTGGACTTC
clone_size: .; d_call: TRBD1; j_call: TRBJ2-7; cdr3_length: 15; v_call: TRBV5-1; cdr3_aa: CASSLAGQGEGEQYF; cdr3_nt: TGCGCCAGCAGCTTGGCGGGACAGGGGGAGGGCGAGCAGTACTTC
clone_size: few; d_call: .; j_call: TRBJ1-5; cdr3_length: 17; v_call: TRBV2; cdr3_aa: CASTGGAGRQGDQPQHF; cdr3_nt: TGTGCCAGCACGGGGGGCGCTGGGAGGCAGGGAGATCAGCCCCAGCATTTT
clone_size: .; d_call: .; j_call: TRBJ1-5; cdr3_length: 13; v_call: TRBV7-2; cdr3_aa: CASSFSRLEPQHF; cdr3_nt: TGTGCCAGCAGCTTCTCTAGGCTCGAGCCCCAGCATTTT
clone_size: few; d_call: .; j_call: TRBJ1-1; cdr3_length: 14; v_call: TRBV2; cdr3_aa: CASSVGGANTEAFF; cdr3_nt: TGTGCCAGCAGTGTAGGGGGTGCGAACACTGAAGCTTTCTTT
clone_size: .; d_call: .; j_call: TRBJ2-3; cdr3_length: 13; v_call: TRBV6-6; cdr3_aa: CASSTAEADTQYF; cdr3_nt: TGTGCCAGCAGTACAGCGGAGGCAGATACGCAGTATTTT
clone_size: .; d_call: TRBD2; j_call: TRBJ2-1; cdr3_length: 19; v_call: TRBV5-1; cdr3_aa: CASSTRLAGGLSSYNEQFF; cdr3_nt: TGCGCCAGCAGCACCCGACTAGCGGGAGGTTTAAGCTCCTACAATGAGCAGTTCTTC
clone_size: once; d_call: .; j_call: TRBJ1-1; cdr3_length: 13; v_call: TRBV7-6; cdr3_aa: CASSLGGRIEAFF; cdr3_nt: TGTGCCAGCAGCTTAGGGGGAAGGATTGAAGCTTTCTTT
clone_size: .; d_call: TRBD1; j_call: TRBJ2-7; cdr3_length: 13; v_call: TRBV27; cdr3_aa: CASGRQGVYEQYF; cdr3_nt: TGTGCCAGTGGACGACAGGGGGTCTACGAGCAGTACTTC
clone_size: .; d_call: .; j_call: TRBJ1-3; cdr3_length: 14; v_call: TRBV29-1; cdr3_aa: CSVGTGGVGNTIYF; cdr3_nt: TGCAGCGTTGGGACGGGGGGAGTTGGAAACACCATATATTTT
clone_size: .; d_call: TRBD2; j_call: TRBJ2-7; cdr3_length: 14; v_call: TRBV6-5; cdr3_aa: CASSPTSGPDEQYF; cdr3_nt: TGTGCCAGCAGCCCCACTAGCGGGCCAGACGAGCAGTACTTC
clone_size: .; d_call: TRBD1; j_call: TRBJ2-7; cdr3_length: 15; v_call: TRBV6-5; cdr3_aa: CASSSDRGLSYEQYF; cdr3_nt: TGTGCCAGCAGCTCGGACAGGGGACTCTCCTACGAGCAGTACTTC
clone_size: .; d_call: .; j_call: TRBJ2-5; cdr3_length: 13; v_call: TRBV11-2; cdr3_aa: CASGGGMGETQYF; cdr3_nt: TGTGCCAGCGGAGGCGGGATGGGGGAGACCCAGTACTTC
clone_size: .; d_call: .; j_call: TRBJ2-3; cdr3_length: 16; v_call: TRBV5-4; cdr3_aa: CASSKPGDSGTDTQYF; cdr3_nt: TGTGCCAGCAGCAAACCAGGGGACTCGGGCACAGATACGCAGTATTTT
clone_size: .; d_call: .; j_call: TRBJ1-4; cdr3_length: 16; v_call: TRBV7-2; cdr3_aa: CASSPWEHATNEKLFF; cdr3_nt: TGTGCCAGCAGCCCCTGGGAGCATGCAACTAATGAAAAACTGTTTTTT
clone_size: .; d_call: TRBD1; j_call: TRBJ1-2; cdr3_length: 14; v_call: TRBV28; cdr3_aa: CASTGTVFNYGYTF; cdr3_nt: TGTGCCAGCACCGGGACAGTGTTTAACTATGGCTACACCTTC
clone_size: once; d_call: .; j_call: TRBJ1-3; cdr3_length: 15; v_call: TRBV5-8; cdr3_aa: CASSLGGHPEGTIYF; cdr3_nt: TGTGCCAGCAGCTTGGGGGGACATCCGGAAGGCACCATATATTTT
clone_size: .; d_call: .; j_call: TRBJ2-2; cdr3_length: 17; v_call: TRBV4-2; cdr3_aa: CASSQAGLQGRAGELFF; cdr3_nt: TGTGCCAGCAGCCAAGCGGGACTGCAGGGTCGCGCCGGGGAGCTGTTTTTT
clone_size: .; d_call: .; j_call: TRBJ2-2; cdr3_length: 15; v_call: TRBV28; cdr3_aa: CASSPWGVGPGELFF; cdr3_nt: TGTGCCAGCAGCCCCTGGGGGGTTGGGCCCGGGGAGCTGTTTTTT
clone_size: few; d_call: .; j_call: TRBJ2-5; cdr3_length: 12; v_call: TRBV6-5; cdr3_aa: CASRDPLGAQYF; cdr3_nt: TGTGCCAGCAGAGACCCCCTGGGGGCCCAGTACTTC
clone_size: .; d_call: .; j_call: TRBJ1-2; cdr3_length: 13; v_call: TRBV6-6; cdr3_aa: CASSGRIGGGYTF; cdr3_nt: TGTGCCAGCAGCGGGCGGATCGGGGGCGGCTACACCTTC
clone_size: .; d_call: .; j_call: TRBJ2-3; cdr3_length: 15; v_call: TRBV2; cdr3_aa: CASSLTRTSTDTQYF; cdr3_nt: TGTGCCAGCAGCCTCACTAGAACTAGCACAGATACGCAGTATTTT
clone_size: .; d_call: TRBD1; j_call: TRBJ1-4; cdr3_length: 17; v_call: TRBV6-7; cdr3_aa: CASSSDRAHATNEKLFF; cdr3_nt: TGTGCCAGCAGTTCGGACAGGGCCCATGCAACTAATGAAAAACTGTTTTTT
clone_size: .; d_call: TRBD1; j_call: TRBJ1-1; cdr3_length: 15; v_call: TRBV18; cdr3_aa: CASSLPAHRGTEAFF; cdr3_nt: TGTGCCAGCTCACTGCCAGCTCACAGGGGAACTGAAGCTTTCTTT
clone_size: few; d_call: .; j_call: TRBJ2-7; cdr3_length: 12; v_call: TRBV5-1; cdr3_aa: CASSLERSEQYF; cdr3_nt: TGCGCCAGCAGCTTGGAAAGGAGCGAGCAGTACTTC
clone_size: .; d_call: .; j_call: TRBJ1-2; cdr3_length: 15; v_call: TRBV5-1; cdr3_aa: CASSFPPGKPAGYTF; cdr3_nt: TGCGCCAGCAGCTTCCCCCCCGGGAAACCCGCGGGCTACACCTTC
clone_size: .; d_call: .; j_call: TRBJ2-1; cdr3_length: 18; v_call: TRBV7-3; cdr3_aa: CASSLNAGSRIFYNEQFF; cdr3_nt: TGTGCCAGCAGCTTAAACGCCGGGTCTAGAATCTTCTACAATGAGCAGTTCTTC
clone_size: .; d_call: .; j_call: TRBJ1-1; cdr3_length: 13; v_call: TRBV6-5; cdr3_aa: CASPRGRNTEAFF; cdr3_nt: TGTGCCAGCCCTAGAGGGAGAAACACTGAAGCTTTCTTT
clone_size: .; d_call: .; j_call: TRBJ1-3; cdr3_length: 14; v_call: TRBV5-1; cdr3_aa: CASRLTGSGNTIYF; cdr3_nt: TGCGCCAGCAGACTCACAGGGAGCGGAAACACCATATATTTT
clone_size: .; d_call: TRBD2; j_call: TRBJ2-3; cdr3_length: 17; v_call: TRBV29-1; cdr3_aa: CSVEDSGLAGGPDTQYF; cdr3_nt: TGCAGCGTTGAAGATTCAGGACTAGCGGGAGGACCAGATACGCAGTATTTT
clone_size: few; d_call: TRBD2; j_call: TRBJ2-7; cdr3_length: 15; v_call: TRBV18; cdr3_aa: CASSPSPSGSYEQYF; cdr3_nt: TGTGCCAGCTCACCAAGCCCTAGCGGGAGTTACGAGCAGTACTTC
clone_size: once; d_call: .; j_call: TRBJ1-2; cdr3_length: 13; v_call: TRBV5-1; cdr3_aa: CASSLEAEGGYTF; cdr3_nt: TGCGCCAGCAGCTTGGAGGCTGAGGGAGGCTACACCTTC
clone_size: few; d_call: .; j_call: TRBJ2-2; cdr3_length: 14; v_call: TRBV21-1; cdr3_aa: CASRSGTDTGELFF; cdr3_nt: TGTGCCAGCAGGTCAGGGACGGACACCGGGGAGCTGTTTTTT
clone_size: .; d_call: .; j_call: TRBJ2-7; cdr3_length: 10; v_call: TRBV28; cdr3_aa: CASEGYEQYF; cdr3_nt: TGTGCCAGCGAGGGCTACGAGCAGTACTTC
clone_size: few; d_call: .; j_call: TRBJ2-5; cdr3_length: 16; v_call: TRBV5-4; cdr3_aa: CASSAAGQSGQETQYF; cdr3_nt: TGTGCCAGCAGCGCCGCAGGACAGTCGGGGCAAGAGACCCAGTACTTC
clone_size: .; d_call: .; j_call: TRBJ2-7; cdr3_length: 15; v_call: TRBV4-2; cdr3_aa: CASSQEATTSYEQYF; cdr3_nt: TGTGCCAGCAGCCAAGAGGCGACAACCTCCTACGAGCAGTACTTC
clone_size: once; d_call: TRBD2; j_call: TRBJ2-1; cdr3_length: 15; v_call: TRBV11-3; cdr3_aa: CASSLGLAGGNGQFF; cdr3_nt: TGTGCCAGCAGCTTGGGACTAGCGGGAGGGAATGGGCAGTTCTTC
clone_size: few; d_call: TRBD1; j_call: TRBJ2-2; cdr3_length: 15; v_call: TRBV2; cdr3_aa: CASSPGTANTGELFF; cdr3_nt: TGTGCCAGCAGTCCAGGGACAGCAAACACCGGGGAGCTGTTTTTT
clone_size: once; d_call: .; j_call: TRBJ2-3; cdr3_length: 13; v_call: TRBV7-2; cdr3_aa: CASSLAVGDTQYF; cdr3_nt: TGTGCCAGCAGCTTAGCAGTCGGGGATACGCAGTATTTT
clone_size: once; d_call: .; j_call: TRBJ1-1; cdr3_length: 14; v_call: TRBV27; cdr3_aa: CASSFSGGDTEAFF; cdr3_nt: TGTGCCAGCAGTTTTTCTGGGGGAGACACTGAAGCTTTCTTT
clone_size: .; d_call: .; j_call: TRBJ2-3; cdr3_length: 14; v_call: TRBV7-9; cdr3_aa: CASRSQVFLDTQYF; cdr3_nt: TGTGCCAGCAGGTCACAGGTTTTCTTGGATACGCAGTATTTT
clone_size: .; d_call: .; j_call: TRBJ1-1; cdr3_length: 17; v_call: TRBV12-1; cdr3_aa: CASSFFSGTGDHTEAFF; cdr3_nt: TGTGCCAGCAGCTTCTTTTCCGGGACAGGGGACCACACTGAAGCTTTCTTT
clone_size: .; d_call: .; j_call: TRBJ1-1; cdr3_length: 13; v_call: TRBV29-1; cdr3_aa: CSVVIQGNTEAFF; cdr3_nt: TGCAGCGTTGTTATACAGGGGAACACTGAAGCTTTCTTT
clone_size: .; d_call: TRBD1; j_call: TRBJ1-5; cdr3_length: 14; v_call: TRBV10-3; cdr3_aa: CAISPGQLESPQHF; cdr3_nt: TGTGCCATCAGCCCGGGACAGCTCGAGTCGCCCCAGCATTTT
clone_size: .; d_call: .; j_call: TRBJ2-4; cdr3_length: 16; v_call: TRBV14; cdr3_aa: CASSQAGDRFKNIQYF; cdr3_nt: TGTGCCAGCAGCCAAGCCGGAGACAGGTTCAAAAACATTCAGTACTTC
clone_size: .; d_call: .; j_call: TRBJ2-1; cdr3_length: 14; v_call: TRBV2; cdr3_aa: CASSGEASYNEQFF; cdr3_nt: TGTGCCAGCTCCGGGGAAGCATCCTACAATGAGCAGTTCTTC
clone_size: .; d_call: .; j_call: TRBJ2-3; cdr3_length: 15; v_call: TRBV11-1; cdr3_aa: CASSLASRETDTQYF; cdr3_nt: TGTGCCAGCAGCTTAGCCAGTAGGGAAACGGATACGCAGTATTTT
clone_size: .; d_call: .; j_call: TRBJ1-1; cdr3_length: 12; v_call: TRBV28; cdr3_aa: CASRPPTTEAFF; cdr3_nt: TGTGCCAGCAGACCACCAACCACTGAAGCTTTCTTT
clone_size: .; d_call: .; j_call: TRBJ1-5; cdr3_length: 16; v_call: TRBV27; cdr3_aa: CASNLHWLIVDQPQHF; cdr3_nt: TGTGCCAGCAATCTCCATTGGTTGATAGTGGATCAGCCCCAGCATTTT